This note documents a single TCR beta chain sequence. Its matching antigen is unknown. Germline CDR1 SGHKS, CDR2 YYEKEE (reference sequence). The CDR3 has 15 residues. V gave up 2 bases and J gave up 8 bases; unmatched junction bases: 10. The sample originates from a study of CD8 T cells in ankylosing spondylitis. Whole-study results and caveats: Disease-linked clones reportedly showed significant enrichment in matched ankylosing spondylitis synovial fluid. Within ankylosing spondylitis blood, a TCR beta motif made up of eight or nine highly homologous variants appeared to be characteristic.

Using quantitative 5'-RACE with molecular barcodes, the authors made TCR beta libraries. Using its own MiXCR run on the 5' RACE reads, TCRdb lists one record per CDR3 protein. The sample holds a few hundred thousand distinct CDR3 sequences; approximately 20% are singletons and the top ten take about a sixth. The receptor was derived from a male donor with ankylosing spondylitis. The sample was blood, either unsorted or a sorted T cell fraction (not recorded which). This chain links TRBV5-5 with TRBJ2-1, with 7 bases matching TRBD1. The CDR3 here is CASSFRTGDQYEQFF. The CDR3, as DNA: TGTGCCAGCAGCTTTAGAACAGGGGATCAATATGAGCAGTTCTTC.